This paragraph reports one T cell receptor beta chain. Unique molecular identifiers were incorporated into the prepared TCRbeta library. TCRdb processed the PCR reads anew with MiXCR; each CDR3 protein has one entry. Among roughly 300,000 distinct CDR3 sequences, around 9.6% were seen once, and the ten largest hold roughly a tenth. The sample originates from a study of T-cell reconstitution after alpha-beta-depleted transplantation in children. The material was PBMCs from the stem cell graft donor, obtained from the stem cell graft. This TCR was recovered from a human donor who donated a stem cell graft to a child with SCID.

DNA for the CDR3: TGTGCCAGCAGTGATCACGGGAATACAGATACGCAGTATTTT. Translated, it gives CASSDHGNTDTQYF. This chain connects TRBV25-1 to TRBJ2-3; a possible D gene is TRBD2 (5 bases). Trimming took off 3 bases at V and 3 bases at J, with 10 bases between the two ends. Germline V gene sequence: CDR1 MGHDK, CDR2 SYGVNS. The CDR3 totals 14 residues.